A single sample is the source of the 18 T cell receptor beta chains below, sequenced in a study of blood T cell repertoires in COVID-19. The table came from immunoSEQ multiplex PCR; TCRdb's copy has only in-frame clones and leaves some out. The sample contains some 320,000 clones, around 87% of which appear only once. The sample consisted of PBMCs or T cells enriched from blood (not recorded which). The receptors shown here come from a woman aged 25 to 39 who had recovered from COVID-19.

The chain is built from TRBV4-1 and TRBJ1-5, with 9 bases matching TRBD1. The CDR3 consists of 14 residues. The junction had 3 bases not matched to a gene; V was cut back by 4 bases and J by 5 bases. Germline CDR1 reads MGHRA; CDR2 reads YSYEKL. The CDR3 bases are TGCGCCAGCAGCCCCCGGGACAGGGATCAGCCCCAGCATTTT. As protein: CASSPRDRDQPQHF.

This clone came up a few times. V and J are TRBV5-4 and TRBJ1-4; maybe TRBD1 (6 bases). CDR1 and CDR2 (germline): SGHNT, YYREEE (reference sequence). CDR3 length equals 14 residues. V was shortened by 4 bases and J by 5 bases, with 12 bases between the two germline ends. This CDR3 reads CASSQQGINEKLFF. Here the CDR3 DNA reads TGTGCCAGCAGCCAACAGGGAATCAATGAAAAACTGTTTTTT.

This sequence joins TRBV4-1 and TRBJ1-5, with D tentatively TRBD1 (5 bases). Germline loops: CDR1 MGHRA, CDR2 YSYEKL. The CDR3 is 15 residues long. Trimming shortened V by 0 bases and J by 7 bases, and 13 bases separated the two germline ends. The CDR3: CASSQEWGDGQPQHF. In nucleotides, the CDR3 is TGCGCCAGCAGCCAAGAGTGGGGGGACGGACAGCCCCAGCATTTT.

The chain combines TRBV3-1 (or the pseudogene TRBV3-2) with TRBJ2-6; D not certain. The V gene lost 1 base and the J gene lost 0 bases, with 7 bases spanning the gap. Germline values: CDR1 LGHDT, CDR2 YNNKEL (reference sequence). This CDR3 has 16 amino acids. The DNA for the CDR3 is TGTGCCAGCAGCCAAGGTGCACTCTCTGGGGCCAACGTCCTGACTTTC. Translation: CASSQGALSGANVLTF.

Of note for this clone: Other nucleotide sequences in the sample specify the same CDR3. V usage is TRBV29-1 and J usage is TRBJ2-1; 13 bases are shared with TRBD2. Germline CDR1 is SQVTM and CDR2 is ANQGSEA. The ends lost 5 bases at V and 0 bases at J; junction bases unmatched: 4. The CDR3 length is 16 residues. Written as DNA, the CDR3 is TGCAGCGTTACGGGACTAGCGGGGAGCTCCTACAATGAGCAGTTCTTC. Protein: CSVTGLAGSSYNEQFF.

The chain carries TRBV6-5 and TRBJ2-2; D is ambiguous. V was pared by 7 bases and J by 4 bases, with 4 bases between. The CDR3 totals 11 residues. Germline-derived CDR1 and CDR2 are MNHEY and SVGAGI. The CDR3 DNA reads TGTGCCAGCACCCGCACCGGGGAGCTGTTTTTT. Translated: CASTRTGELFF.

The genes are TRBV5-1 and TRBJ1-2; 7 bases fit TRBD1. Trimming took 0 bases from V and 6 from J; bases not matched to a gene: 2. The length of the CDR3 is 13 residues. Germline CDR1 reads SGHRS; CDR2 reads YFSETQ. CDR3 sequence (DNA): TGCGCCAGCAGCTTGGACAGGGGAGATGGCTACACCTTC. Its translation is CASSLDRGDGYTF. Full variable domain (remainder filled in from reference TRBV5-1 and TRBJ1-2): KAGVTQTPRYLIKTRGQQVTLSCSPISGHRSVSWYQQTPGQGLQFLFEYFSETQRNKGNFPGRFSGRQFSNSRSEMNVSTLELGDSALYLCASSLDRGDGYTFGSGTRLTVV.

The chain recombines TRBV27 with TRBJ2-7; 8 bases match TRBD1. CDR1 is MNHEY, CDR2 SMNVEV, per germline (reference sequence). J was trimmed by 3 bases and V by 7 bases; bases with no gene match: 14. This CDR3 has 16 amino acids. The CDR3 DNA reads as TGTGCCAGCACCACAGCTGGGGGCAGGGGGCACTACGAGCAGTACTTC. Amino acid sequence: CASTTAGGRGHYEQYF.

The genes are TRBV28 and TRBJ1-2; the D is unclear. V gave up 4 bases and J gave up 3 bases, with 15 bases separating them. The length of the CDR3 is 15 residues. Germline CDR1 MDHEN, CDR2 SYDVKM. The CDR3 nucleotides read TGTGCCAGCAGTTCCCTGAACGGTCCGGACTATGGCTACACCTTC. Protein product: CASSSLNGPDYGYTF.

The chain carries TRBV19 and TRBJ1-2; perhaps TRBD1 as D (6 bases). V gave up 5 bases and J gave up 2 bases, with 9 bases separating them. Germline CDR1 LNHDA, CDR2 SQIVND (reference sequence). The CDR3 is 13 residues long. The CDR3 nucleotides read TGTGCCAGTAGTGGGGGCAGAAACTATGGCTACACCTTC. Its protein is CASSGGRNYGYTF.

In its sample, this clone was seen once. This chain links TRBV12-3 or TRBV12-4 with TRBJ2-5, with D possibly TRBD2 on 6 matching bases. V was pared by 5 bases and J by 5 bases, with 12 bases between. The CDR3 contains 13 residues. For the CDR3, the DNA is TGTGCCAGCAGTGGGGGGTTGGGTGAGACCCAGTACTTC. Translated: CASSGGLGETQYF.

The chain couples TRBV19 to TRBJ1-1; TRBD1 is a possible D gene (6 bases). Trimming pared 6 bases from V and 3 bases from J, leaving 11 bases between. Germline V lookup: CDR1 LNHDA, CDR2 SQIVND (reference sequence). The CDR3 consists of 13 residues. CDR3 residues: CASSTGRDTEAFF. The CDR3 DNA reads TGTGCCAGTAGCACAGGGAGGGACACTGAAGCTTTCTTT.

In regard to this clone: The junction differs from germline at one of its ends, possibly a read error. The V call is TRBV7-7, the J call TRBJ2-1, with 8 nucleotides matching TRBD1. CDR3 length: 13 residues. Per the germline V gene, CDR1 is SSHAT and CDR2 is FNYEAQ (reference sequence). The CDR3 region has the DNA TGTGCTAGCAGCAGACAGGGGTGGAATGAGCAGTTCTTC. It is translated as CASSRQGWNEQFF.

The CDR3 sequence is CASSGLAGGRKTEQFF. The CDR3, as DNA: TGTGCCAGCAGTGGACTAGCGGGGGGCCGGAAAACTGAGCAGTTCTTC. The chain links TRBV2 to TRBJ2-1; 13 positions agree with TRBD2. CDR1 SNHLY and CDR2 FYNNEI come from the germline V gene. This CDR3 comprises 16 residues. With 4 bases clipped from V and 9 bases from J, the junction kept 9 bases outside the gene matches.

This rearrangement joins TRBV15 to TRBJ1-2; D gene uncertain. Germline CDR1 is LNHNV and CDR2 is YYDKDF (reference sequence). This CDR3 contains 15 residues. The V end lost 1 base, the J end lost 4 bases, and 13 bases lay between the germline ends. In nucleotides, the CDR3 is TGTGCCACCAGCAGAGGGAAGGCAGGAGGCTATGGCTACACCTTC. Protein: CATSRGKAGGYGYTF.

This chain uses TRBV5-1 with TRBJ2-7; maybe TRBD2 (5 bases). CDR3 length: 14 residues. CDR1 is SGHRS and CDR2 is YFSETQ in the germline V gene. V was pared by 9 bases and J by 9 bases, with 25 bases between. CDR3 sequence reads: CATKEDESPRRQYF. Written as DNA, the CDR3 is TGCGCCACCAAGGAGGACGAAAGCCCGCGGCGGCAGTACTTC.

In nucleotides, the CDR3 is TGCGCCAGCAGCGCATCAGGGGAATCGGCCGGGGAGCTGTTTTTT. Its protein product is CASSASGESAGELFF. The rearrangement links TRBV5-1 to TRBJ2-2, with TRBD1 as a possible D gene (6 bases). This CDR3 is built from 15 residues. The V gene lost 4 bases and the J gene lost 6 bases, with 16 bases spanning the gap. Germline V gene sequence: CDR1 SGHRS, CDR2 YFSETQ.

The J gene is TRBJ1-3, the V gene TRBV9; TRBD1 aligns across 8 bases. CDR1 is SGDLS and CDR2 is YYNGEE in the germline V gene. V was clipped by 3 bases and J by 3 bases; unmatched bases: 5. The CDR3 is made up of 15 amino acids. The CDR3 DNA follows: TGTGCCAGCAGCGACAGGACAGGGAATGGAAACACCATATATTTT. Translation gives CASSDRTGNGNTIYF.